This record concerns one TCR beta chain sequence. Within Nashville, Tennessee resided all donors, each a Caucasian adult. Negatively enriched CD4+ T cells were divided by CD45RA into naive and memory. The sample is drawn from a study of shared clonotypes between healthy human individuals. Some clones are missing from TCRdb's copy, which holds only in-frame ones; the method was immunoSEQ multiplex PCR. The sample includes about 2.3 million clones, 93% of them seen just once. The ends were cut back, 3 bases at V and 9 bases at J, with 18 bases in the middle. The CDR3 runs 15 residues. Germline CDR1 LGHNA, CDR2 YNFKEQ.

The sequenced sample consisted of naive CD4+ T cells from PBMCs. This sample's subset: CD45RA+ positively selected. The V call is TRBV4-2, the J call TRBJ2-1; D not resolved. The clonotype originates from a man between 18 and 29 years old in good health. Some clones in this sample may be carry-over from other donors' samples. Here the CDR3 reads CASSQIRPPGVEQFF. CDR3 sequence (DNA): TGTGCCAGCAGCCAGATTCGACCACCAGGCGTTGAGCAGTTCTTC.